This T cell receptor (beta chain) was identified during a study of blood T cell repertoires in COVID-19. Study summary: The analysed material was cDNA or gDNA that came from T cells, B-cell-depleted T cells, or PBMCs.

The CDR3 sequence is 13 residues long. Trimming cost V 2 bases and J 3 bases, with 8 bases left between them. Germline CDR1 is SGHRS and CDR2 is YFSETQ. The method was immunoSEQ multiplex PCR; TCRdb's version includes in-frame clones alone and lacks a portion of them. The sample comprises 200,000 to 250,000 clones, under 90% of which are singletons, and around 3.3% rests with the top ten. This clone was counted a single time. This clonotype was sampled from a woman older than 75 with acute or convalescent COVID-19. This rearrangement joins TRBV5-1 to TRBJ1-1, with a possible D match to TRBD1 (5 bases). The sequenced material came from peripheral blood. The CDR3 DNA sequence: TGCGCCAGCAGCTTATGGGGGGACACTGAAGCTTTCTTT. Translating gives CASSLWGDTEAFF.